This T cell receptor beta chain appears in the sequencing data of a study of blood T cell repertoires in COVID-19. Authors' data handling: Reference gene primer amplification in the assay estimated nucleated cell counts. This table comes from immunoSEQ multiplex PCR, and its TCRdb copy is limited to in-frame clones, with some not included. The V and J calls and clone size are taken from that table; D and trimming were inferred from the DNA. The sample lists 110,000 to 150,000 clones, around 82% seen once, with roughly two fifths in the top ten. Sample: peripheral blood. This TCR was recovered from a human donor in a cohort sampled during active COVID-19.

In nucleotides, the CDR3 is TGCAGTGCTAGTACTATAGGGCTAGCGGGCGTCACCGGGGAGCTGTTTTTT. It translates to CSASTIGLAGVTGELFF. J is TRBJ2-2 and V is TRBV20-1, with TRBD2 matching over 8 bases. J lost 4 bases, V lost 3 bases, and 13 bases had no gene match. Germline V gene sequence: CDR1 DFQATT, CDR2 SNEGSKA (reference sequence). The CDR3 sequence is 17 residues long.